The 30 T cell receptor beta chains in this list originate from one sample, sequenced in a study of human CD8 memory T cell subsets. UMI-labeled 5' RACE generated the TCR beta libraries. TCRdb reprocessed the 5' RACE reads, with one entry per CDR3 protein and no DNA. Here the sample table reports 5,600 or so distinct CDR3 sequences. Specimen: CD8+ effector memory T cells (TEM) sorted from PBMCs. The subset: effector memory CD8 T cells, CCR7- CD45RO+ CD95+. All receptors derive from a human donor in good health.

By frequency, this clonotype registers medium-sized. CDR3 sequence: CATRRGPATQETQYF. This chain connects TRBV6-1 to TRBJ2-5; the D call from TCRdb, TRBD2, cannot be confirmed without DNA. The CDR3 is made up of 15 amino acids. CDR1 and CDR2 (germline): MNHNS, SASEGT.

The chain uses TRBV6-2 or TRBV6-3 and TRBJ2-2; TCRdb's D call of TRBD1 is untestable without DNA. The CDR3 contains 15 residues. Germline V gives CDR1 MNHEY, CDR2 SVGEGT. The CDR3 here is CASSYSGRVTGELFF.

The chain uses TRBV27 and TRBJ2-3; the TCRdb call, TRBD1, lacks DNA for checking. The V gene's germline CDR1 is MNHEY and CDR2 SMNVEV (reference sequence). The CDR3 is made up of 14 amino acids. Here the CDR3 reads CASSLNGGADTQYF.

Its frequency marks this clonotype as medium-sized. The V and J genes are TRBV2 and TRBJ2-2; as DNA is missing, the TRBD2 call by TCRdb cannot be tested. The CDR3 is made up of 14 amino acids. CDR1 and CDR2 from the germline V gene are SNHLY and FYNNEI. The CDR3 loop reads CASGEGANTGELFF.

The chain employs TRBV11-2 and TRBJ2-7; with no DNA, the TCRdb D assignment of TRBD1 cannot be verified. The CDR3 has 12 amino acids. Germline V gives CDR1 SGHAT, CDR2 FQNNGV. The CDR3 reads CASSSQGDEQYF.

This clonotype ranks as medium-sized in terms of frequency. The J gene is TRBJ2-1, the V gene TRBV9; TCRdb's D gene call, TRBD1, goes unchecked for lack of DNA. The CDR3 is 16 residues long. CDR1 and CDR2 from the germline V gene are SGDLS and YYNGEE. The CDR3 is CASSVGSGTANNEQFF.

The V call is TRBV5-1, the J call TRBJ2-2; the TCRdb D gene call, TRBD1, has no DNA to confirm it. Germline values: CDR1 SGHRS, CDR2 YFSETQ. This CDR3 is built from 16 residues. CDR3 loop: CASSLGGHSYTGELFF.

The chain combines TRBV7-9 with TRBJ2-1; as DNA is missing, the TRBD2 call by TCRdb cannot be tested. Germline V CDR1 and CDR2: SEHNR, FQNEAQ (reference sequence). This CDR3 contains 15 residues. This chain's CDR3 is CASSSAGSSYNEQFF.

The J gene is TRBJ2-3, the V gene TRBV29-1; TCRdb's D call, TRBD2, is unchecked because there is no DNA. CDR3 size: 13 residues. Germline CDR1 is SQVTM and CDR2 is ANQGSEA. The chain's CDR3 is CSVTLAGADTQYF.

The V and J genes are TRBV19 and TRBJ2-1; the TRBD2 assignment by TCRdb is unverifiable without DNA. The CDR3 runs 16 residues. Germline assignment: CDR1 LNHDA and CDR2 SQIVND (reference sequence). The CDR3 protein is CASSMGLAGNWDEQFF.

CDR3 amino acids: CASSPTGTGLDTIYF. This chain connects TRBV9 to TRBJ1-3; there is no DNA to check the TCRdb D call of TRBD1. Germline V gene sequence: CDR1 SGDLS, CDR2 YYNGEE. The CDR3 is 15 amino acids.

The chain combines TRBV9 with TRBJ1-2; TCRdb picks TRBD1, but there is no DNA to check that call. Per the germline V gene, CDR1 is SGDLS and CDR2 is YYNGEE. The CDR3 consists of 14 residues. The CDR3 loop is CASSPGQDNYGYTF. The entire variable domain, with the rest obtained from reference TRBV9 and TRBJ1-2, is as follows: DSGVTQTPKHLITATGQRVTLRCSPRSGDLSVYWYQQSLDQGLQFLIQYYNGEERAKGNILERFSAQQFPDLHSELNLSSLELGDSALYFCASSPGQDNYGYTFGSGTRLTVV.

The chain employs TRBV27 and TRBJ2-7; TCRdb designates TRBD1, a call that cannot be tested without DNA. This CDR3 contains 13 residues. The germline V gene encodes CDR1 MNHEY and CDR2 SMNVEV (reference sequence). CDR3 loop: CASSLPDSYEQYF.

This rearrangement joins TRBV3-1 to TRBJ2-7; TCRdb reports TRBD1, a call that lacks DNA to check it against. CDR1 and CDR2 (germline): LGHDT, YNNKEL (reference sequence). This CDR3 is 13 amino acids long. This CDR3 is CASSPGVYYEQYF.

The genes are TRBV7-9 and TRBJ2-1; the TCRdb D gene call, TRBD2, has no DNA to confirm it. The CDR3 has 14 residues. The germline gives CDR1 SEHNR, CDR2 FQNEAQ (reference sequence). The CDR3 loop is CASIGGRGYNEQFF.

Measured by frequency, this clonotype is medium-sized (0.01 to 0.1%). This chain uses TRBV7-9 with TRBJ2-7; TCRdb proposes TRBD1, but this gene call is untestable without DNA. The CDR3 has 15 residues. CDR1 is SEHNR and CDR2 is FQNEAQ in the germline V gene (reference sequence). The CDR3 here is CASSHRDREYWEQYF.

This clonotype registers medium-sized by frequency. The chain couples TRBV28 to TRBJ2-7; checking the TCRdb D call of TRBD2 is not possible without DNA. Germline V lookup: CDR1 MDHEN, CDR2 SYDVKM. This CDR3 comprises 18 residues. CDR3 residues: CASSYTTGGSVGDYEQYF.

The chain employs TRBV15 and TRBJ2-1; the D call from TCRdb, TRBD1, cannot be confirmed without DNA. The CDR3 consists of 16 residues. CDR1 is LNHNV and CDR2 is YYDKDF in the germline V gene (reference sequence). CDR3 loop: CATSRAEGQANNEQFF.

This chain uses TRBV4-2 with TRBJ2-5. Per germline, CDR1 LGHNA and CDR2 YNFKEQ. This CDR3 has 12 amino acids. CDR3 loop: CASSQDLETQYF.

The chain employs TRBV29-1 and TRBJ2-7; TCRdb's D call, TRBD2, is unchecked because there is no DNA. The CDR3 covers 16 residues. Germline loops: CDR1 SQVTM, CDR2 ANQGSEA. CDR3 protein: CSVEKDAGTSGYEQYF.

The rearrangement links TRBV6-6 to TRBJ2-7. Germline V gene data show CDR1 as MNHNY and CDR2 as SVGAGI (reference sequence). This CDR3 spans 14 amino acids. The CDR3 here is CASRGQRGSYEQYF.

The chain recombines TRBV7-2 with TRBJ2-2; TCRdb gives TRBD1 as the D gene, but with no DNA this cannot be confirmed. Germline assignment: CDR1 SGHTA and CDR2 FQGNSA. CDR3 length: 15 residues. CDR3: CASSPGPSPPGELFF.

This clonotype shows up as medium-sized by frequency. The chain couples TRBV28 to TRBJ2-5; the D gene TCRdb calls, TRBD1, cannot be checked with no DNA. Looked up from germline, CDR1 is MDHEN and CDR2 is SYDVKM. The CDR3 covers 12 residues. CDR3 residues: CASKGAGETQYF.

The rearrangement joins TRBV28 to TRBJ2-7; TCRdb's assignment of TRBD1 cannot be checked, as there is no DNA. Looked up from germline, CDR1 is MDHEN and CDR2 is SYDVKM. The CDR3 spans 14 residues. The chain's CDR3 is CASSTPRTWYEQYF.

The chain combines TRBV20-1 with TRBJ1-5; TCRdb reports TRBD1, a call that lacks DNA to check it against. Germline V gene sequence: CDR1 DFQATT, CDR2 SNEGSKA (reference sequence). This CDR3 has 14 amino acids. CDR3 sequence: CSASLAKGGQPQHF.

V and J are TRBV11-2 and TRBJ2-3; TCRdb lists TRBD1, though no DNA is available to test this call. The germline V gene encodes CDR1 SGHAT and CDR2 FQNNGV. This CDR3 has 15 residues. Here the CDR3 reads CASSLGAGGADTQYF.

This clonotype is labeled medium-sized based on frequency. The chain couples TRBV28 to TRBJ2-7; lacking DNA, the TRBD1 call made by TCRdb goes unchecked. Germline lookup yields CDR1 MDHEN and CDR2 SYDVKM. The CDR3 spans 12 residues. CDR3 region: CASRGTGNEQYF.

The V and J genes are TRBV12-3 or TRBV12-4 and TRBJ2-7; the TCRdb D gene call, TRBD2, has no DNA to confirm it. This CDR3 is 13 amino acids long. CDR3 sequence: CASRAGYGQEQYF.

This sequence joins TRBV15 and TRBJ1-1; TCRdb's assignment of TRBD1 cannot be checked, as there is no DNA. The CDR3 spans 15 residues. CDR1 LNHNV and CDR2 YYDKDF come from the germline V gene (reference sequence). Here the CDR3 reads CATSRDAQGGTEAFF.

The genes are TRBV9 and TRBJ2-3; TCRdb's assignment of TRBD2 cannot be checked, as there is no DNA. Germline V gene lookup returns CDR1 SGDLS and CDR2 YYNGEE. This CDR3 comprises 18 residues. CDR3 amino acids: CASSERTGTSGNTDTQYF.